These T cell receptor beta chains were read from a single sample in a study of T cell responses to AZD1222 COVID-19 vaccine. Here immunoSEQ multiplex PCR was the method, and the copy in TCRdb shows in-frame clones only, minus some. The data show more than 150,000 clones, with about 90% seen just once and around 5.8% held by the top ten. Sample: peripheral blood, taken on day 0 of AZD1222 vaccination. The source is an adult in good health. The CDR3 runs from the conserved cysteine through the conserved F or W. A D gene is named only where the DNA matches it firmly. The listing skips clone size in some rows; elsewhere it reads once, few, many or a size class.

D,size,V,J,DNA,CDR3
TRBD1,-,TRBV4-1,TRBJ2-7,TGCGCCAGCAGCCAAGCCCCTTCCCGGACAGGGAACTACGAGCAGTACTTC,CASSQAPSRTGNYEQYF
TRBD1,-,TRBV3-1/TRBV3-2,TRBJ1-2,TGTGCCAGCAGCCACCTTAGGACAGGGGGATATTATGGCTACACCTTC,CASSHLRTGGYYGYTF
-,once,TRBV2,TRBJ1-5,TGTGCCAGCAGAGAGAATTCAGGGTGGCCCCAGCATTTT,CASRENSGWPQHF
-,-,TRBV2,TRBJ1-5,TGTGCCAGCAGGTACGGGACAACAAGCAATCAGCCCCAGCATTTT,CASRYGTTSNQPQHF
-,-,TRBV19,TRBJ1-4,TGTGCCAGTAGTACCCCCAGACGGGGGGCTAATGAAAAACTGTTTTTT,CASSTPRRGANEKLFF
TRBD1,-,TRBV24-1,TRBJ1-5,TGTGCCACCAGTGACGGACAGGGGGCCTATAGCAATCAGCCCCAGCATTTT,CATSDGQGAYSNQPQHF
-,once,TRBV29-1,TRBJ1-1,TGCAGCGTGGGGGGTCTGTGGGGAGGTACTGAAGCTTTCTTT,CSVGGLWGGTEAFF
TRBD1,-,TRBV11-1,TRBJ2-4,TGTGCCAGCAGCACCCGGGACAGGGGTGGGTCTCAGTACTTC,CASSTRDRGGSQYF
TRBD1,-,TRBV5-1,TRBJ2-3,TGCGCCAGCAGCCCGGGACAGGGGGCTTTAGATACGCAGTATTTT,CASSPGQGALDTQYF
-,once,TRBV19,TRBJ1-2,TGTGCCAGTACCGCGACGGGAAGAAACTATGGCTACACCTTC,CASTATGRNYGYTF
-,-,TRBV5-6,TRBJ2-2,TGTGCCAGCAGCTTGGGTTTTATCGGAGGAAACACCGGGGAGCTGTTTTTT,CASSLGFIGGNTGELFF
-,-,TRBV28,TRBJ1-5,TGTGCCAGCAGCCAGACAGGATATAGCAATCAGCCCCAGCATTTT,CASSQTGYSNQPQHF
TRBD1,-,TRBV6-5,TRBJ1-4,TGTGCCAGCAGTTACGACAGGGGGGCGCAACTGTTTTTT,CASSYDRGAQLFF
TRBD2,-,TRBV3-1/TRBV3-2,TRBJ2-1,TGTGCCAGCAGCCAAGTAGGGACTAGCGGGGGGGAGCAGTTCTTC,CASSQVGTSGGEQFF
TRBD2,once,TRBV9,TRBJ2-1,TGTGCCAGCAGCGTAGGAAGGGGGACTAGCGGTTACAATGAGCAGTTCTTC,CASSVGRGTSGYNEQFF
TRBD1,-,TRBV19,TRBJ2-7,TGTGCCAGTGGACAGGGACAGGGGGTTTCCTACGAGCAGTACTTC,CASGQGQGVSYEQYF
TRBD2,-,TRBV7-2,TRBJ2-7,TGTGCCAGCAGCTTAGGACTAGCGGGTGGCTACGAGCAGTACTTC,CASSLGLAGGYEQYF
-,once,TRBV7-2,TRBJ1-3,TGTGCCAGCAGCTTAGCGAGGGCCACCTCTGGAAACACCATATATTTT,CASSLARATSGNTIYF
-,-,TRBV7-9,TRBJ1-5,TGTGCCAGCAGCTCAGAAGGGTCTAATCAGCCCCAGCATTTT,CASSSEGSNQPQHF
-,-,TRBV9,TRBJ1-1,TGTGCCAGCAGCGTAGAAGCAGGCCTCACTGAAGCTTTCTTT,CASSVEAGLTEAFF
TRBD1,-,TRBV30,TRBJ1-2,TGTGCCTGGACCGGGACAGGGTCACGGGGCTACACCTTC,CAWTGTGSRGYTF
TRBD1,-,TRBV9,TRBJ1-6,TGTGCCAGCAGCGTAGATGGGACAGGAGATTCACCCCTCCACTTT,CASSVDGTGDSPLHF
-,once,TRBV20-1,TRBJ2-1,TGCAGTGCTAGTTCCAGTACTGATAACGATGAGCAGTTCTTC,CSASSSTDNDEQFF
-,-,TRBV6-2/TRBV6-3,TRBJ1-5,TGTGCCAGCAGTTCCCCGAGTTTTTCCGGATACTATAGCAATCAGCCCCAGCATTTT,CASSSPSFSGYYSNQPQHF
TRBD1,-,TRBV6-5,TRBJ1-1,TGTGCCAGCACCGACAGGGGGAACCCTGAAGCTTTCTTT,CASTDRGNPEAFF
-,-,TRBV29-1,TRBJ2-2,TGCAGCGTTGGCTGGGGGACCGGGGAGCTGTTTTTT,CSVGWGTGELFF
TRBD1,-,TRBV4-2,TRBJ1-4,TGTGCCAGCAGCCTCCGGGACAGGGACCCTAATGAAAAACTGTTTTTT,CASSLRDRDPNEKLFF
TRBD2,-,TRBV29-1,TRBJ2-3,TGCAGCGTTGTACCCCTAGCGGGCAGCACAGATACGCAGTATTTT,CSVVPLAGSTDTQYF
-,-,TRBV10-1,TRBJ1-5,TGCGCCAGCAGTGAGGCCGGGTCAGCTCTGATGCATTTT,CASSEAGSALMHF
-,-,TRBV18,TRBJ2-5,TGTGCCAGCTCACCTCCCCAAATCCAAGAGACCCAGTACTTC,CASSPPQIQETQYF
-,-,TRBV6-6,TRBJ1-6,TGTGCCAGCAGTCGAGGGGTTCTCACCGAAAATTCACCCCTCCACTTT,CASSRGVLTENSPLHF
-,-,TRBV5-5,TRBJ2-7,TGTGCCAGCAGCTTGGCAGTGCAATTGTCCTACGAGCAGTACTTC,CASSLAVQLSYEQYF
-,-,TRBV7-3,TRBJ1-1,TGTGCCAGCAGCTCGGCCTTGGGGGGGACTGAAGCTTTCTTT,CASSSALGGTEAFF
-,-,TRBV6-5,TRBJ1-3,TGTGCCAGCAGCTACGCTAACAGGGACTCTGGAAACACCATATATTTT,CASSYANRDSGNTIYF
-,few,TRBV2,TRBJ2-7,TGTGCCAGCAGTGAAGGGGAGGACAGACCCTACGAGCAGTACTTC,CASSEGEDRPYEQYF
-,-,TRBV6-4,TRBJ2-2,TGTGCCAGCAGTGACTCGACGGGAATGAGCACCGGGGAGCTGTTTTTT,CASSDSTGMSTGELFF
-,-,TRBV6-1,TRBJ1-5,TGTGCCAGCAGTGAAGATGGGGTTTCGTTCAGGCCCCAGCATTTT,CASSEDGVSFRPQHF
-,-,TRBV30,TRBJ1-6,TGTGCCTGGAGTTTGGCAGGCTATTATAATTCACCCCTCCACTTT,CAWSLAGYYNSPLHF
TRBD1,-,TRBV19,TRBJ2-6,TGTGCCAGTAGTCGCCGGGACAGCTCTGGGGCCAACGTCCTGACTTTC,CASSRRDSSGANVLTF
-,once,TRBV21-1,TRBJ1-2,TGTGCCAGCAGCATCACAGGTTATGGCTACACCTTC,CASSITGYGYTF
-,-,TRBV5-6,TRBJ2-1,TGTGCCAGCAGCTTTGACGACAATGAGCAGTTCTTC,CASSFDDNEQFF
TRBD1,-,TRBV27,TRBJ1-2,TGTGCCAGCGGCCGACAGGGTATTACCTATGGCTACACCTTC,CASGRQGITYGYTF
-,-,TRBV7-9,TRBJ2-1,TGTGCCAGCAGCTTAGCCCGGACTACCAATGAGCAGTTCTTC,CASSLARTTNEQFF
-,-,TRBV2,TRBJ2-2,TGTGCCAGCAGTAACGTAGCCTGGAACACCGGGGAGCTGTTTTTT,CASSNVAWNTGELFF
-,-,TRBV11-2,TRBJ2-3,TGTGCCAGCAGCTTAATTGGGCAAGGCACAGATACGCAGTATTTT,CASSLIGQGTDTQYF
-,-,TRBV4-1,TRBJ1-2,TGCGCCAGCAGGGGTCCAACTCTCTATGGCTACACCTTC,CASRGPTLYGYTF
-,-,TRBV20-1,TRBJ1-4,TGCAGTGCTCCGGAGAATGAAAAACTGTTTTTT,CSAPENEKLFF
-,-,TRBV12-3/TRBV12-4,TRBJ1-5,TGTGCCAGCAGGCACGGATTCAATCAGCCCCAGCATTTT,CASRHGFNQPQHF
TRBD2,-,TRBV4-3,TRBJ2-1,TGCGCCAGCAGCCAACGACTAGCGGACTACAATGAGCAGTTCTTC,CASSQRLADYNEQFF
-,-,TRBV6-6,TRBJ1-4,TGTGCCAGCAGCTCCTTAGTAGTGGGCGAAAAACTGTTTTTT,CASSSLVVGEKLFF